This T cell receptor beta chain was documented in a study of beta chain features in type 1 diabetes. Study at large: All of the samples together had approximately 99 million sorted cells examined.

Sorting with CD45RO/CCR7/CD25/CD127/CD95/CD27 yielded naive, central memory, regulatory and stem-like memory CD4+ cells. All of the isolated RNA was reverse transcribed, so expressed TCRB transcripts were sequenced. This table comes from immunoSEQ multiplex PCR, and its TCRdb copy is limited to in-frame clones, with some not included. The sample carries 200,000 to 300,000 clones, roughly 15% recorded once. Sequencing was carried out using naive CD4+ T cells from blood. The clonotype originates from a middle-aged woman in good health.

This CDR3 is CASSLVTGGLSTDTQYF. The CDR3 DNA is TGTGCCAGCAGCTTAGTAACCGGGGGGTTGAGCACAGATACGCAGTATTTT. V and J are TRBV11-2 and TRBJ2-3; 7 nucleotides agree with TRBD2. This CDR3 is 17 amino acids long. V gave up 1 base and J gave up 0 bases; unmatched junction bases: 7. Per the germline V gene, CDR1 is SGHAT and CDR2 is FQNNGV. Filled out from reference TRBV11-2 and TRBJ2-3, the complete variable domain reads EAGVAQSPRYKIIEKRQSVAFWCNPISGHATLYWYQQILGQGPKLLIQFQNNGVVDDSQLPKDRFSAERLKGVDSTLKIQPAKLEDSAVYLCASSLVTGGLSTDTQYFGPGTRLTVL.